The 9 T cell receptor beta chains below were found in one sample sequenced in a study of T cell repertoires in cytomegalovirus infection. TCRdb reprocessed the reads via MiXCR and lists one record per CDR3 protein. The profile covers 80,000 to 130,000 distinct CDR3 sequences, with less than 25% appearing a single time and 30% to 40% taken by the ten largest. Sequenced: CD8+ T cells from PBMCs. Every receptor here comes from a human donor in good health (CMV status not recorded). Some clones in this sample may be carry-over from other donors' samples.

The rearrangement links TRBV10-3 to TRBJ2-5; D is undetermined. The V end lost 0 bases, the J end lost 3 bases, and 5 bases lay between the germline ends. CDR1 and CDR2 (germline): ENHRY, SYGVKD. The CDR3 loop spans 13 amino acids. CDR3 in DNA: TGTGCCATCAGTGAGTCTGTGGAAGAGACCCAGTACTTC. The encoded protein is CAISESVEETQYF.

This clonotype was detected many times. The chain links TRBV28 to TRBJ1-1; D unresolved. This CDR3 is built from 14 residues. Germline CDR1 MDHEN, CDR2 SYDVKM. Trimming removed 5 bases at V and 4 bases at J, with 14 bases between. The CDR3 spells CASSDPIRGTEAFF. In DNA, the CDR3 is TGTGCCAGCAGTGACCCCATCCGGGGCACTGAAGCTTTCTTT.

The sample holds a few counts of this clonotype. A read error may account for a junction end that differs from germline. In DNA, the CDR3 is TGTGTCAGCAACTGGAGGGAAGACATTCAGTACTTC. This sequence encodes CVSNWREDIQYF. The V call is TRBV5-5, the J call TRBJ2-4; possible D gene TRBD2, 6 bases. Germline-derived CDR1 and CDR2 are SGHKS and YYEKEE (reference sequence). CDR3 size: 12 residues.

This clonotype came up a few times. Written as DNA, the CDR3 is TGTGCCGGCCAGGGGGATATCACCGGGGAGCTGTTTTTT. Translating it yields CAGQGDITGELFF. This sequence joins TRBV6-1 and TRBJ2-2; TRBD1 agrees at 7 bases. The CDR3 contains 13 residues. V dropped 11 bases and J dropped 4; count of bases not matched to a gene: 7. Germline CDR1 is MNHNS and CDR2 is SASEGT.

V and J are TRBV12-3 or TRBV12-4 and TRBJ2-3; D call uncertain. V was pared by 3 bases and J by 6 bases, with 7 bases between. The CDR3 is 12 residues long. The CDR3: CASSLLGDTQYF. In nucleotides, the CDR3 is TGTGCCAGCAGTTTGCTGGGGGATACGCAGTATTTT.

This clonotype was counted only a few times. The chain combines TRBV29-1 with TRBJ2-7; 7 bases are shared with TRBD2. V gave up 6 bases and J gave up 9 bases; unmatched junction bases: 8. The CDR3 extends over 11 amino acids. The germline V gene has CDR1 SQVTM and CDR2 ANQGSEA. The CDR3 sequence: CSVARGGGQYF. CDR3 DNA: TGCAGCGTGGCCCGCGGGGGAGGGCAGTACTTC.

This clonotype has a count of ten or more. The chain carries TRBV19 and TRBJ1-3; D not certain. The V and J ends lost 5 bases and 0 bases respectively, with 14 bases between them. The CDR3 sequence is 16 residues long. Germline lookup yields CDR1 LNHDA and CDR2 SQIVND (reference sequence). DNA of the CDR3: TGTGCCAGTAGTTCCTTGACACTGAGCTCTGGAAACACCATATATTTT. Its protein is CASSSLTLSSGNTIYF.

The V gene is TRBV5-1, the J gene TRBJ2-1; 16 bases line up with TRBD2. CDR3 length: 16 amino acids. Germline values: CDR1 SGHRS, CDR2 YFSETQ. V lost 8 bases to trimming and J lost 6 bases; unmatched junction nucleotides: 8. CDR3 DNA sequence: TGCGCCAGGGACGGGACTAGCGGGGGGGCCGTCAATGAGCAGTTCTTC. Its protein product is CARDGTSGGAVNEQFF.

The chain employs TRBV10-3 and TRBJ1-1; 8 nucleotides align to TRBD1. Germline V lookup: CDR1 ENHRY, CDR2 SYGVKD. J lost 1 base, V lost 8 bases, and 0 bases had no gene match. The CDR3 consists of 12 residues. The CDR3 sequence: CAIGTGNTEAFF. The CDR3 nucleotides are TGTGCCATCGGGACAGGGAACACTGAAGCTTTCTTT.